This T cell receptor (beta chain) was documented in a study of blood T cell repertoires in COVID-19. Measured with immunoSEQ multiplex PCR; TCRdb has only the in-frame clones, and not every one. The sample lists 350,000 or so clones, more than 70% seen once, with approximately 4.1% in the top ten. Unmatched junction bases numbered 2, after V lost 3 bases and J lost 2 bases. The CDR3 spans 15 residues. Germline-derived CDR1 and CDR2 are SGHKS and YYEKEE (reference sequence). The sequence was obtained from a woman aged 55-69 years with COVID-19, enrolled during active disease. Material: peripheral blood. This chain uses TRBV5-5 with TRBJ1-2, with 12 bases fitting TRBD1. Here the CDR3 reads CASSWGTGGNYGYTF. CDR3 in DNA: TGTGCCAGCAGCTGGGGGACAGGGGGCAACTATGGCTACACCTTC.